The 15 T cell receptor beta chains below come from one sample, sequenced in a study of blood T cell repertoires in COVID-19. Here immunoSEQ multiplex PCR was the method, and the copy in TCRdb shows in-frame clones only, minus some. The sample carries 93,000 or so clones, nearly 90% recorded once. The sample taken for sequencing was peripheral blood. Receptors originate from a man in his forties or fifties in a cohort sampled during active COVID-19.

The V and J genes are TRBV27 and TRBJ2-2, with TRBD1 matching over 10 bases. This CDR3 comprises 13 residues. Trimming removed 7 bases from V and 9 bases from J; junction bases left unmatched: 5. The V gene's germline CDR1 is MNHEY and CDR2 SMNVEV (reference sequence). For the CDR3, the DNA is TGTGCCAGCACCCGAGACAGGGGGCGGGAGCTGTTTTTT. As protein: CASTRDRGRELFF.

The chain is built from TRBV4-2 and TRBJ2-2; TRBD2 matches at 9 bases. J gave up 5 bases and V 7 bases, and 14 bases lay outside the gene matches. This CDR3 contains 17 residues. Germline V gives CDR1 LGHNA, CDR2 YNFKEQ. As DNA, the CDR3 is TGTGCCAGCACTGATGCGGGTCTAGCGGGGATAACCGGGGAGCTGTTTTTT. As protein: CASTDAGLAGITGELFF.

The V and J genes are TRBV11-2 and TRBJ2-1, with TRBD2 matching 7 bases. Germline V gives CDR1 SGHAT, CDR2 FQNNGV. CDR3 length equals 15 residues. Trimming cost V 3 bases and J 0 bases; bases outside gene matches: 2. This chain's CDR3 is CASSFSGRSYNEQFF. In nucleotides, the CDR3 is TGTGCCAGCAGCTTTAGCGGGCGCTCCTACAATGAGCAGTTCTTC.

This clone appeared once. The V and J genes are TRBV18 and TRBJ2-1; 10 bases agree with TRBD1. Germline trimming cut 4 bases from V and 8 bases from J; bases unmatched to any gene: 5. This CDR3 comprises 14 residues. Germline V gene sequence: CDR1 KGHSH, CDR2 LQKENI. For the CDR3, the DNA is TGTGCCAGCTCACAAGGGACAGGGGACGATGAGCAGTTCTTC. This translates into CASSQGTGDDEQFF. Combining the CDR3 with reference TRBV18 and TRBJ2-1 gives the whole variable domain NAGVMQNPRHLVRRRGQEARLRCSPMKGHSHVYWYRQLPEEGLKFMVYLQKENIIDESGMPKERFSAEFPKEGPSILRIQQVVRGDSAAYFCASSQGTGDDEQFFGPGTRLTVL.

This rearrangement joins TRBV5-1 to TRBJ1-1; tentative D call: TRBD1 (5 bases). V gave up 4 bases and J gave up 3 bases, with 16 bases separating them. This CDR3 is 15 amino acids long. Germline values: CDR1 SGHRS, CDR2 YFSETQ. CDR3 nucleotide sequence: TGCGCCAGCAGCACGGGGGAAAGTGCGCACACTGAAGCTTTCTTT. This encodes CASSTGESAHTEAFF.

This chain joins TRBV5-6 and TRBJ2-1; 14 nucleotides align to TRBD2. V shed 4 bases and J 10 bases; nucleotides not matched to a gene: 7. The CDR3 totals 15 residues. CDR1 and CDR2 (germline): SGHDT, YYEEEE. The CDR3 region is CASSAGLAGVWEQFF. CDR3 sequence (DNA): TGTGCCAGCAGCGCGGGACTAGCGGGGGTTTGGGAGCAGTTCTTC. The full variable domain, its missing parts supplied by reference TRBV5-6 and TRBJ2-1, is DAGVTQSPTHLIKTRGQQVTLRCSPKSGHDTVSWYQQALGQGPQFIFQYYEEEERQRGNFPDRFSGHQFPNYSSELNVNALLLGDSALYLCASSAGLAGVWEQFFGPGTRLTVL.

The chain links TRBV18 to TRBJ1-5; 12 positions agree with TRBD1. Germline V CDR1 and CDR2: KGHSH, LQKENI. The CDR3 totals 14 residues. The J segment lost 8 bases and the V segment lost 3 bases, leaving 2 bases of the junction unmatched. CDR3 sequence (DNA): TGTGCCAGCTCACCGGGACAGGGGGCTAAGCCCCAGCATTTT. Translated: CASSPGQGAKPQHF.

This clone was observed a handful of times. V gene TRBV9 combines with J gene TRBJ2-2; 9 bases align to TRBD2. The CDR3 length is 16 residues. With 0 bases clipped from V and 3 bases from J, the junction kept 3 bases outside the gene matches. Germline values: CDR1 SGDLS, CDR2 YYNGEE. The CDR3: CASSVDAGGDTGELFF. The CDR3 nucleotides are TGTGCCAGCAGCGTAGACGCGGGGGGGGACACCGGGGAGCTGTTTTTT.

This rearrangement joins TRBV28 to TRBJ1-5, with D perhaps matching TRBD1 (6 bases). V was shortened by 5 bases and J by 2 bases, with 16 bases between the two germline ends. The CDR3 consists of 16 residues. The germline CDR1 and CDR2 sequences are MDHEN and SYDVKM. The CDR3 DNA sequence: TGTGCCAGCAGTGAAAACACAGGGTATCGCAATCAGCCCCAGCATTTT. This codes for CASSENTGYRNQPQHF.

The chain is built from TRBV7-9 and TRBJ1-4, with D possibly matching TRBD1 (6 bases). V shed 1 base and J shed 4 bases, with 16 bases lying between them. This CDR3 has 17 residues. Germline V gene sequence: CDR1 SEHNR, CDR2 FQNEAQ (reference sequence). CDR3 in amino acids: CASSLGDIGPYNEKLFF. CDR3 sequence (DNA): TGTGCCAGCAGCTTAGGGGACATCGGTCCGTATAATGAAAAACTGTTTTTT.

The chain links TRBV4-2 to TRBJ1-4; no reliable D call. This CDR3 spans 13 amino acids. Trimming stripped 8 bases from V and 0 bases from J, with 7 bases between. Germline V gene sequence: CDR1 LGHNA, CDR2 YNFKEQ. CDR3 amino acids: CASGSTTNEKLFF. The CDR3 region has the DNA TGTGCCAGCGGGAGTACAACTAATGAAAAACTGTTTTTT.

V and J are TRBV28 and TRBJ1-2; maybe TRBD1 (5 bases). V lost 8 bases, J lost 3 bases, and 10 bases lay in between. Germline V gene sequence: CDR1 MDHEN, CDR2 SYDVKM. CDR3 size: 12 residues. DNA of the CDR3: TGTGCCAGCGCCGGGGGGTACTATGGCTACACCTTC. It specifies CASAGGYYGYTF.

V and J are TRBV7-9 and TRBJ2-2, with 10 bases fitting TRBD1. Per germline, CDR1 SEHNR and CDR2 FQNEAQ (reference sequence). Trimming at V came to 6 bases and at J to 3 bases, leaving 4 bases not matched to a gene. The CDR3 runs to 15 residues. The CDR3 spells CASSQDRGYTGELFF. The DNA for the CDR3 is TGTGCCAGCAGTCAGGACAGGGGGTACACCGGGGAGCTGTTTTTT.

This chain joins TRBV19 and TRBJ2-3, with D possibly TRBD1 on 6 matching bases. The CDR3 is 13 amino acids. CDR1 and CDR2 from the germline V gene are LNHDA and SQIVND (reference sequence). The V gene lost 3 bases and the J gene lost 4 bases, with 8 bases spanning the gap. The CDR3 is CASSINRADTQYF. As DNA, the CDR3 is TGTGCCAGTAGTATTAACAGGGCAGATACGCAGTATTTT.

This clone appeared once. The chain has TRBV12-2 and TRBJ2-2; the D call TRBD2 from the table was never checked on the DNA. TRBV12-2 is annotated as a pseudogene. The CDR3 spans 17 residues. This CDR3 reads CASRLTGRGVYTGELFF. The CDR3 DNA reads TGTGCAAGTCGCTTAACCGGGCGGGGGGTGTACACCGGGGAGCTGTTTTTT.